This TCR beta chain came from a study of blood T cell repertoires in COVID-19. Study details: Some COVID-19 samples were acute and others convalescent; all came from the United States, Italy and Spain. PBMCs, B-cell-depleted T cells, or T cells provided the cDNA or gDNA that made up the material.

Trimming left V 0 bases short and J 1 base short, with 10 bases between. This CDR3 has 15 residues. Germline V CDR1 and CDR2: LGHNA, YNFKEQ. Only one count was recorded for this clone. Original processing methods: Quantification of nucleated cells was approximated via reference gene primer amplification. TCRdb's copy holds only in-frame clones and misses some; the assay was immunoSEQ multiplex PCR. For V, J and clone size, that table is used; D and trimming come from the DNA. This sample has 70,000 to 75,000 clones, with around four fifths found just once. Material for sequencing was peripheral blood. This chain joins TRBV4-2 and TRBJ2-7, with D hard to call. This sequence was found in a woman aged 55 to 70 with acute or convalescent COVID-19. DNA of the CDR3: TGTGCCAGCAGCCAAGAAGTCCACTCGTCCTACGAGCAGTACTTC. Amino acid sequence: CASSQEVHSSYEQYF.